Listed below are T cell receptor beta chains from one sample, sequenced in a study of blood T cell repertoires in COVID-19. Only in-frame clones appear in the TCRdb table, and some are missing; sequencing was by immunoSEQ multiplex PCR. The table shows approximately 310,000 clones, with roughly 86% occurring only once. Sequencing was carried out using peripheral blood. All receptors come from a woman aged 45-60 years who had recovered from COVID-19. The CDR3 runs from the conserved cysteine through the conserved F or W. A D gene is named only where the DNA matches it firmly. The size field is filled for only some rows; it gives once, few, many or a size class.

.,TRBV5-1,.,TRBJ2-5,TGCGCCAGCAGCTTAGGCGGCAACGAGGGAGAGACCCAGTACTTC,CASSLGGNEGETQYF
.,TRBV7-3,.,TRBJ2-5,TGTGCCAGCAGCGCCCCCGGCGGAGAGACCCAGTACTTC,CASSAPGGETQYF
.,TRBV19,.,TRBJ2-2,TGTGCCAGTAGTGTCGGCAGGAGAGGGGGGGAGCTGTTTTTT,CASSVGRRGGELFF
.,TRBV15,.,TRBJ2-5,TGTGCCACCAGCAGAGGACGGGAAGAGACCCAGTACTTC,CATSRGREETQYF
.,TRBV7-2,.,TRBJ2-3,TGTGCCAGCAGCCCTTTCCGGGGGGATACGCAGTATTTT,CASSPFRGDTQYF
TRBD2,TRBV9,.,TRBJ2-2,TGTGCCAGCAGCGCCCTCCCCTCGGGGGGACTAGCGGGAGGGCGGAACACCGGGGAGCTGTTTTTT,CASSALPSGGLAGGRNTGELFF
TRBD1,TRBV6-5,.,TRBJ1-1,TGTGCCAGCAGAACAGACAGGGAAAGTGAAGCTTTCTTT,CASRTDRESEAFF
.,TRBV18,.,TRBJ1-1,TGTGCCAGCTCAGGGTCCAGGGAAGGGACTGAAGCTTTCTTT,CASSGSREGTEAFF
.,TRBV7-6,.,TRBJ2-7,TGTGCCAGCAGCCCAGGACAGAACGAGCAGTACTTC,CASSPGQNEQYF
TRBD2,TRBV24-1,.,TRBJ2-7,TGTGCCACCAGTGAGGGACTAGCGGGGGAGACCTGGGAGCAGTACTTC,CATSEGLAGETWEQYF
.,TRBV24-1,.,TRBJ2-5,TGTGCCGCCGGGGACATTCAAGAGACCCAGTACTTC,CAAGDIQETQYF
.,TRBV19,.,TRBJ2-1,TGTGCCAGTAGAACAGGCGGCTCCTACAATGAGCAGTTCTTC,CASRTGGSYNEQFF
.,TRBV7-3,.,TRBJ2-2,TGTGCCAGCTCGCGGGGGACAGGGAACACCGGGGAGCTGTTTTTT,CASSRGTGNTGELFF
TRBD2,TRBV6-5,.,TRBJ2-5,TGTGCCAGCATCTCGCGGGAGGGCCTCAAGACCCAGTACTTC,CASISREGLKTQYF
.,TRBV29-1,.,TRBJ2-3,TGCAGCGCAGACATATGGTCCTACCTCACAGATACGCAGTATTTT,CSADIWSYLTDTQYF
.,TRBV7-2,.,TRBJ2-7,TGTGCCAGCAGACTACGCAGTTCCTACGAGCAGTACTTC,CASRLRSSYEQYF
TRBD1,TRBV5-1,.,TRBJ2-2,TGCGCCAGCAGCATTGGACAGGGAAGGAGCACCGGGGAGCTGTTTTTT,CASSIGQGRSTGELFF
TRBD2,TRBV6-2/TRBV6-3,once,TRBJ2-1,TGTGCCAGCAGTATGGGACTAGCGGGAAGGGCCTGGGGATTCGCCTACAATGAGCAGTTCTTC,CASSMGLAGRAWGFAYNEQFF
.,TRBV30,.,TRBJ2-3,TGTGCCTGGAACGGCAGGGGAAGCACAGATACGCAGTATTTT,CAWNGRGSTDTQYF
TRBD2,TRBV28,.,TRBJ2-7,TGTGCCAGCACCCGGGGGGGCGAGCAGTACTTC,CASTRGGEQYF
.,TRBV10-3,.,TRBJ1-2,TGTGCCATCATGAGGCAGGGAAATTCGCATGGCTACACCTTC,CAIMRQGNSHGYTF
.,TRBV11-2,.,TRBJ2-5,TGTGCCAGCAGTAGGGGACTTGGAGAGACCCAGTACTTC,CASSRGLGETQYF